The next 11 T cell receptor beta chains were all read from a single sample in a study of blood T cells in healthy people across ages. Primers used in a second PCR of roughly 7 to 12 cycles were a sample-barcoded 5' primer and a J-beta primer mix. Via MiXCR, TCRdb re-called the 5' RACE reads, giving one row per CDR3 protein. The sample carries 1.5 million to 2 million distinct CDR3 sequences, approximately 32% recorded once. The specimen was blood. Receptors were obtained from a woman aged 30 to 39 in good health.

This clonotype was seen a few times. The gene calls are TRBV7-9 and TRBJ1-6; D gene ambiguous. The CDR3 is 18 residues long. The V end lost 1 base, the J end lost 4 bases, and 17 bases lay between the germline ends. Germline V gene data show CDR1 as SEHNR and CDR2 as FQNEAQ (reference sequence). CDR3 sequence reads: CASSLGAASGSYNSPLHF. In DNA form, the CDR3 reads TGTGCCAGCAGCTTAGGAGCCGCCTCTGGGTCGTATAATTCACCCCTCCACTTT.

The table lists this clonotype with a few counts. V usage is TRBV12-3 or TRBV12-4 and J usage is TRBJ2-1, with D possibly TRBD2 on 5 matching bases. This CDR3 has 15 amino acids. V was clipped by 7 bases and J by 8 bases, with 21 bases between them. CDR3 DNA sequence: TGTGCCAGCAACCCCCGAGGGCGTATTGGGGATGAGCAGTTCTTC. This translates into CASNPRGRIGDEQFF.

This clonotype was recorded many times. The chain employs TRBV7-2 and TRBJ2-1, with 9 nucleotides matching TRBD2. The V and J ends lost 0 bases and 4 bases, in that order; junction bases with no gene match: 4. CDR1 SGHTA and CDR2 FQGNSA come from the germline V gene. The length of the CDR3 is 16 residues. The CDR3, as DNA: TGTGCCAGCAGCTTAGCCTCGCTAGCGGGGTACAATGAGCAGTTCTTC. Translating it yields CASSLASLAGYNEQFF.

This clonotype was seen ten or more times. The chain has TRBV29-1 and TRBJ2-3; no clear D. Germline V gene sequence: CDR1 SQVTM, CDR2 ANQGSEA. This CDR3 spans 12 amino acids. V gave up 3 bases and J gave up 2 bases, with 6 bases separating them. The CDR3 reads CSVEGTTDTQYF. Here the CDR3 DNA reads TGCAGCGTTGAGGGCACCACAGATACGCAGTATTTT.

The rearrangement joins TRBV2 to TRBJ2-5, with D unresolved. Germline V gene lookup returns CDR1 SNHLY and CDR2 FYNNEI. The CDR3 covers 11 residues. Trimming took off 8 bases at V and 2 bases at J, with 6 bases between the two ends. CDR3 nucleotide sequence: TGTGCCAGCGCGCCTCAAGAGACCCAGTACTTC. As protein: CASAPQETQYF.

As concerns this clonotype: A much larger clone differs by one base, so this may be a read error. This rearrangement joins TRBV29-1 to TRBJ2-1, with 10 bases matching TRBD1. CDR3 size: 13 residues. The germline gives CDR1 SQVTM, CDR2 ANQGSEA. The CDR3 here is CGVGQGAYNEQFF. For the CDR3, the DNA is TGCGGCGTTGGACAGGGGGCCTACAATGAGCAGTTCTTC.

This chain links TRBV20-1 with TRBJ1-1; 8 nucleotides line up with TRBD1. The ends lost 2 bases at V and 5 bases at J; junction bases unmatched: 7. In germline, CDR1 is DFQATT, CDR2 SNEGSKA (reference sequence). This CDR3 has 14 residues. The CDR3 spells CSARLGQGRTEAFF. DNA for the CDR3: TGCAGTGCTAGACTCGGACAGGGTCGTACTGAAGCTTTCTTT.

This clonotype was recorded many times. This rearrangement joins TRBV12-3 or TRBV12-4 to TRBJ2-5; no definite D call. V lost 1 base and J lost 11, with 20 bases in between. CDR3 length: 15 residues. The CDR3: CASSLVTPAGCEQYF. CDR3 coding DNA: TGTGCCAGCAGTTTAGTAACACCGGCTGGCTGTGAGCAGTACTTC.

This clonotype was seen a handful of times. The CDR3 sequence is CSAVPTGVADTQYF. DNA for the CDR3: TGCAGTGCTGTACCGACAGGGGTGGCAGATACGCAGTATTTT. The rearrangement uses TRBV20-1 and TRBJ2-3; 8 bases are a match to TRBD1. J was trimmed by 4 bases and V by 5 bases; bases with no gene match: 8. CDR1 and CDR2 (germline): DFQATT, SNEGSKA (reference sequence). The CDR3 has 14 residues.

This clonotype turned up a few times. J is TRBJ2-3 and V is TRBV10-1, with D uncertain. The V end lost 4 bases, the J end lost 11 bases, and 13 bases lay between the germline ends. CDR1 WNHNN and CDR2 SYGVQD come from the germline V gene (reference sequence). The CDR3 is 12 residues long. The chain's CDR3 is CASSGLGPQQYF. Here the CDR3 DNA reads TGCGCCAGCAGTGGCCTCGGGCCGCAGCAGTATTTT.

The rearrangement joins TRBV7-2 to TRBJ2-1; D ambiguous. V lost 7 bases and J 1 base, leaving 11 bases between the germline ends. Germline CDR1 SGHTA, CDR2 FQGNSA. The CDR3 has 14 amino acids. CDR3 in amino acids: CASTDTTSYNEQFF. As DNA, the CDR3 is TGTGCCAGCACCGATACTACTTCCTACAATGAGCAGTTCTTC.